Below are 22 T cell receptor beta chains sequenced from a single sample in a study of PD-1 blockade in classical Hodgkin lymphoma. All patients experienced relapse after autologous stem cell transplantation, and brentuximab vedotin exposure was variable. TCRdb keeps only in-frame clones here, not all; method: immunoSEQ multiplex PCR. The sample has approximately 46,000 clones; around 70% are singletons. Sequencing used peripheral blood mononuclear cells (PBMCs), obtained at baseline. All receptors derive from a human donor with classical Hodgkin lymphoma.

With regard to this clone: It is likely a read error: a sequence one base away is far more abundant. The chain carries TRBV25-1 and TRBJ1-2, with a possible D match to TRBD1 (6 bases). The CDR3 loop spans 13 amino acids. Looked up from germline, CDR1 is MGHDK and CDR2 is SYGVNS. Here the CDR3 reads CASSLGTNNGCTF. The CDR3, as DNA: TGTGCCAGCAGTCTAGGGACAAATAATGGCTGCACCTTC.

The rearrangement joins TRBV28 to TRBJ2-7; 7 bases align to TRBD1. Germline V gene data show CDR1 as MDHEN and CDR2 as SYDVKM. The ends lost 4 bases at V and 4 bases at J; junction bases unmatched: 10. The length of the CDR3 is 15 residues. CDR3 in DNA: TGTGCCAGCAGTTCACCCTCGGGACAGATTTACGAGCAGTACTTC. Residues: CASSSPSGQIYEQYF.

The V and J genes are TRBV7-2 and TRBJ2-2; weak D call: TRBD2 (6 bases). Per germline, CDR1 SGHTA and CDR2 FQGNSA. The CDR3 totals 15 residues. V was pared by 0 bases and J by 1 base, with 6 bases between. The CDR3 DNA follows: TGTGCCAGCAGCTTAGCGGGGGGGAACACCGGGGAGCTGTTTTTT. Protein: CASSLAGGNTGELFF.

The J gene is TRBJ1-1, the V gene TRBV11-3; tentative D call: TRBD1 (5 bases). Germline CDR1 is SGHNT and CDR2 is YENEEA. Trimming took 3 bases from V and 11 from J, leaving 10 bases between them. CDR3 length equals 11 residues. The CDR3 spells CASSLGDAAFF. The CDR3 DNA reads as TGTGCCAGCAGCTTGGGGGATGCGGCTTTCTTT.

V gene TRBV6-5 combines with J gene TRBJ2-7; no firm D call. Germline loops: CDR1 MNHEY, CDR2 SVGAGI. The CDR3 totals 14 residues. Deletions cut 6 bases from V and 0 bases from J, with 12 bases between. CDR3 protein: CASSASPVSYEQYF. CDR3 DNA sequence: TGTGCCAGCAGCGCCTCCCCGGTCTCCTACGAGCAGTACTTC.

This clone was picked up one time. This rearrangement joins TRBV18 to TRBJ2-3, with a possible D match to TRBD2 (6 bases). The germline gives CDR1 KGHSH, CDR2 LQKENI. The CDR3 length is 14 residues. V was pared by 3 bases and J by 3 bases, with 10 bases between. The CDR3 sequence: CASSPTRGTDTQYF. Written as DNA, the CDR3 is TGTGCCAGCTCACCGACTAGAGGAACAGATACGCAGTATTTT.

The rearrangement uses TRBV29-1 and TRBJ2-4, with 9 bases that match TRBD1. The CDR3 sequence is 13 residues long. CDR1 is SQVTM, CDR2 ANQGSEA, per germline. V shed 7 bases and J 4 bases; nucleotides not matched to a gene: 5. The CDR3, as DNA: TGCAGCGGGGGGGACAGGGCTAAAAACATTCAGTACTTC. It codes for CSGGDRAKNIQYF.

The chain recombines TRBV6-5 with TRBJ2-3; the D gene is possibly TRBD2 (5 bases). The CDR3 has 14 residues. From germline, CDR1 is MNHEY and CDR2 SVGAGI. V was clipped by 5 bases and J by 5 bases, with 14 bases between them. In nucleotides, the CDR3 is TGTGCCAGCAGTCCCTCGTCTCGGGGAGATACGCAGTATTTT. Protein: CASSPSSRGDTQYF.

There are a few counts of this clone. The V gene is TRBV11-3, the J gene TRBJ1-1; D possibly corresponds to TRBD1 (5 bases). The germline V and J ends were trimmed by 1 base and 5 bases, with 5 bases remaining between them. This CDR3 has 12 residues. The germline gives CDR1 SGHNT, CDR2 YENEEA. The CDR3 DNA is TGTGCCAGCAGCTTAGGGACAACTGAAGCTTTCTTT. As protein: CASSLGTTEAFF.

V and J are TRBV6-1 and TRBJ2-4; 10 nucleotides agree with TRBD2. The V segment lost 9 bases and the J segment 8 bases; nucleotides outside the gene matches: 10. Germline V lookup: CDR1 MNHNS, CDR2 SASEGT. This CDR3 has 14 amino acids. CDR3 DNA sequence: TGTGCCAGTCAACGGGTAGCGGGGGGTGACATTCAGTACTTC. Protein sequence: CASQRVAGGDIQYF.

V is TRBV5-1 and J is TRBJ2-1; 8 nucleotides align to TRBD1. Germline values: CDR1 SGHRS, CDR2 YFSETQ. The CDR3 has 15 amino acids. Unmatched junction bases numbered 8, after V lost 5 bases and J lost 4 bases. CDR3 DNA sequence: TGCGCCAGCAGTCAGGGACAGGTAGCTTACAATGAGCAGTTCTTC. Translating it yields CASSQGQVAYNEQFF.

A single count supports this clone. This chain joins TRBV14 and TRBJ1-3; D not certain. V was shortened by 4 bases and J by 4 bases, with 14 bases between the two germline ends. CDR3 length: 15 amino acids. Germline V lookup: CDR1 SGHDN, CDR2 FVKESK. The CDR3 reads CASSPQPSGGNTIYF. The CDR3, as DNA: TGTGCCAGCAGCCCCCAGCCCTCGGGGGGAAACACCATATATTTT.

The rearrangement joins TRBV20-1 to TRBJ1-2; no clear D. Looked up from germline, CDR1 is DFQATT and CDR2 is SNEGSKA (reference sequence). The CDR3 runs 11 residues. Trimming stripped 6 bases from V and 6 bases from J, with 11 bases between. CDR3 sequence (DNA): TGCAGTGCCCCAGGTCTCGATGGCTACACCTTC. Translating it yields CSAPGLDGYTF.

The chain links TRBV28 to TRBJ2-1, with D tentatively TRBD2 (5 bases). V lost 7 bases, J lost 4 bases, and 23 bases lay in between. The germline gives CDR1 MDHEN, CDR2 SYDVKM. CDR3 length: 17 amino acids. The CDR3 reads CASTPPAGKTGYNEQFF. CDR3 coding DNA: TGTGCCAGCACACCCCCGGCGGGCAAAACGGGGTACAATGAGCAGTTCTTC. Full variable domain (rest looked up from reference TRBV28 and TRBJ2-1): DVKVTQSSRYLVKRTGEKVFLECVQDMDHENMFWYRQDPGLGLRLIYFSYDVKMKEKGDIPEGYSVSREKKERFSLILESASTNQTSMYLCASTPPAGKTGYNEQFFGPGTRLTVL.

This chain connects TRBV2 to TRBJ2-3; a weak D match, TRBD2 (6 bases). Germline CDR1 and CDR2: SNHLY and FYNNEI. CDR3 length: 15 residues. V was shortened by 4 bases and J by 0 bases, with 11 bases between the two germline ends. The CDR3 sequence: CASSVEGASTDTQYF. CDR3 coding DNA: TGTGCCAGCAGTGTGGAGGGCGCGAGCACAGATACGCAGTATTTT.

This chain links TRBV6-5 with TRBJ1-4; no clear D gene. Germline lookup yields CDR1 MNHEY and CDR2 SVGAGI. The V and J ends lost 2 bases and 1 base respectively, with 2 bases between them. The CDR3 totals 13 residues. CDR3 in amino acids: CASSYLTNEKLFF. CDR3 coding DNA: TGTGCCAGCAGTTACCTAACTAATGAAAAACTGTTTTTT.

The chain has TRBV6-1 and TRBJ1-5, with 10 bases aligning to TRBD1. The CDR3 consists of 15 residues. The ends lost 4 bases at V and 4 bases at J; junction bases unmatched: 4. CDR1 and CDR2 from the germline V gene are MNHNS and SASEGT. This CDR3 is CASSGQGAGNQPQHF. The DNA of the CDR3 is TGTGCCAGCAGTGGACAGGGGGCTGGGAATCAGCCCCAGCATTTT.

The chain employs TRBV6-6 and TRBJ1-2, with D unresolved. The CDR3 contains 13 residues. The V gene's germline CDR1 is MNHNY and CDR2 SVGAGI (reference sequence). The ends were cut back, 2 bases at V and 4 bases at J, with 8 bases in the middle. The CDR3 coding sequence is TGTGCCAGCAGTTACCAGGTCATCTATGGCTACACCTTC. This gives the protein CASSYQVIYGYTF.

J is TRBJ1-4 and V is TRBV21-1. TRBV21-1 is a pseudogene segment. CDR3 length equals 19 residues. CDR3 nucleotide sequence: TGTGCCAGCAGCAAAGTTTTAAAAGGTTATCGGGCAACTAATGAAAAACTGTTTTTT. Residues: CASSKVLKGYRATNEKLFF.

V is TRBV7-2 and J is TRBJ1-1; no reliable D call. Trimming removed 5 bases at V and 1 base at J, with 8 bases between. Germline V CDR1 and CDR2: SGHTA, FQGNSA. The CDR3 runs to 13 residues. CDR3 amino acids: CASSIKSNTEAFF. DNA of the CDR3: TGTGCCAGCAGCATTAAGTCGAACACTGAAGCTTTCTTT.

The CDR3 here is CSVELGYGYTF. The CDR3 coding sequence is TGCAGCGTTGAATTGGGGTATGGCTACACCTTC. The chain has TRBV29-1 and TRBJ1-2; D not certain. The CDR3 length is 11 residues. CDR1 is SQVTM and CDR2 is ANQGSEA in the germline V gene. Trimming removed 2 bases from V and 5 bases from J, with 6 bases in between.

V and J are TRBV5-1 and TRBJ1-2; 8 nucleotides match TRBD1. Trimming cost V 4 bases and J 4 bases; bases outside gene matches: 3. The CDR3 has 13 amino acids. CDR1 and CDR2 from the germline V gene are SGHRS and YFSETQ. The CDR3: CASSPGQVYGYTF. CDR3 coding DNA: TGCGCCAGCAGCCCGGGACAGGTCTATGGCTACACCTTC.